This entry features one TCR beta chain sequence. It lacks a known antigen. The germline V gene (reference sequence) provides CDR1 MNHEY and CDR2 SMNVEV. The CDR3 has 12 amino acids, counting the end cysteine and phenylalanine. There is no recorded DNA. Sequencing relied on a NextSeq 550. The Human TCR Profiling Kit (MiLaboratory) was used to make UMI-labeled 5' RACE TRB cDNA libraries. The full amount of extracted RNA was used for cDNA synthesis, and the full amount of resulting cDNA was used for PCR amplification. Libraries were prepared in parallel with an identical number of PCR cycles. The original pipeline was this. With a minimum of two reads required per UMI, MIGEC and MiXCR pulled out about 50,000 +/- 10,000 unique UMI-labeled TRB cDNA molecules from each library. On average, each library contained approximately 40,000 +/- 10,000 functional in-frame TRB CDR3 nucleotide clonotypes without stop codons. Diversity metrics, including normalized Shannon-Wiener and Chao1, were computed in VDJtools after downsampling to 5000 UMI-labeled TRB molecules per sample. VDJtools computed clonotype-size-weighted physicochemical properties of the central five CDR3 residues: interaction energy, strength, volume and Kidera factor 4. After the reads were reprocessed by TCRdb, one entry was made per CDR3 protein sequence, with no DNA. For this entry, the V and J calls and clone size follow TCRdb and not the study's own pipeline. In this sample's table one finds over 80,000 distinct CDR3 sequences. Of the sample, 1.6% falls within the top ten clones.

Each CD8+ T cell subset was flow-sorted in triplicate, with some 300,000 cells per subset placed directly into RLT lysis buffer. To keep memory contaminants out, a stringent definition of naive CD8+ T cells was applied: CD45RO-CCR7+CD27+CD95-. Peripheral blood mononuclear cells were isolated from buffy coats by standard density gradient centrifugation. A FACSAria III was used to flow-sort naive CXCR3-negative and CXCR3-positive CD8+ T cells. Total RNA was extracted from sorted cells using an RNeasy Mini Kit. This sample was included in a study of CXCR3-negative and CXCR3-positive naive CD8 T cells (dated by TCRdb to the late 2010s). Regarding the complete study: In total, about 130 million TRB reads were obtained, or roughly 1.5 +/- 0.3 million reads per library. The TRBV-TRBJ cluster analysis covered naive subsets from a handful of donors and memory cells from 3 donors. Diversity and physicochemical repertoire analyses were performed on around ten donors pooled from two independent experiments. On the study overall, not on this receptor specifically: Repertoire diversity was comparably high in both naive subsets but much lower in memory CD8+ T cells. Naive CXCR3-negative and CXCR3-positive cells from the same donor showed similar TRBV-TRBJ usage, whereas memory cells showed distinct patterns. Freshly isolated PBMCs were used for most assays because CXCR3 expression partially decreased after cryopreservation. TRB CDR3s from CXCR3-positive naive cells showed higher hydrophobicity (lower Kidera factor 4), lower energy, and higher strength and volume indices than CXCR3-negative naive cells. Because surface CD5, which is linked to self-reactivity in mice, was comparable between the naive subsets, TCR interaction strength was also inferred from the physicochemical properties of TRB CDR3s.

The sequenced material came from naive CXCR3- CD8+ T cells from blood. The cell subset or site label for this specimen denotes: CD45RO-CCR7+CD27+CD95- naive CD8+ T cells lacking CXCR3 (TNR3-). The sequence joins TRBV27 to TRBJ2-1; TCRdb outputs TRBD1, but without DNA this stays unchecked. This clonotype was obtained from a human donor in good health. Some clones in this sample may be carry-over from other donors' samples. The CDR3 corresponds to CASSLPGDEQFF.